The subject of this entry is one T cell receptor beta chain. The data stem from a study of blood T cell repertoires in COVID-19. This CDR3 comprises 15 residues. Trimming cost V 5 bases and J 3 bases; bases outside gene matches: 6. Germline V lookup: CDR1 SGHVS, CDR2 FNYEAQ. Authors' analysis steps: Amplifying reference gene primers gave estimates of nucleated cell counts. Data came from immunoSEQ multiplex PCR; TCRdb stores just in-frame clones and leaves some out. The DNA was the basis for D and trimming; V, J and clone size are from that table. This table has around 150,000 clones, around 75% appearing once.

This clonotype was obtained from a woman older than 75 with acute or convalescent COVID-19. This chain connects TRBV7-6 to TRBJ2-1, with 8 bases identical to TRBD2. The sequenced material came from peripheral blood. The CDR3 reads CASSPTGGIYNEQFF. The CDR3 DNA sequence: TGTGCCAGCAGCCCTACGGGGGGGATCTACAATGAGCAGTTCTTC.